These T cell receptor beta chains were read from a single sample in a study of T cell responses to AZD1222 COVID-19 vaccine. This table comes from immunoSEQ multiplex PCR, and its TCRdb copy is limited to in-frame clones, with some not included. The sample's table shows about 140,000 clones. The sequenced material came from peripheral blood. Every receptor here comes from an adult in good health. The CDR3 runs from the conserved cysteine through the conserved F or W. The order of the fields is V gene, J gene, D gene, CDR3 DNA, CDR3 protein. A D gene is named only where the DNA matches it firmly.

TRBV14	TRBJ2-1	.	TGTGCCAGCAGCCAAAAGGGGAATGAGCAGTTCTTC	CASSQKGNEQFF
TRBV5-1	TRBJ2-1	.	TGCGCCAGCAGCTCCCGGAAAACAGGGTTTGACTACAATGAGCAGTTCTTC	CASSSRKTGFDYNEQFF
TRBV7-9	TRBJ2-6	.	TGTGCCAGCAGTTTCGCAGGGGCTAGGGCTGGGGCCAACGTCCTGACTTTC	CASSFAGARAGANVLTF
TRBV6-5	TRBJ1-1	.	TGTGCCAGCAGTCCGTCCCACGGGAACACTGAAGCTTTCTTT	CASSPSHGNTEAFF
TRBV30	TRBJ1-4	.	TGTGCCTGGAGTGTACAGGGTGCAACTAATGAAAAACTGTTTTTT	CAWSVQGATNEKLFF
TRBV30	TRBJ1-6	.	TGTGCCTGGAGTGTATCGTCCAGTTCACCCCTCCACTTT	CAWSVSSSSPLHF
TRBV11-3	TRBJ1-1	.	TGTGCCAGCAGCTTTCCCGGGGGGATGTGGACTGAAGCTTTCTTT	CASSFPGGMWTEAFF
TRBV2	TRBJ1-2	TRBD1	TGTGCCAGCAGTTGGACAGGGGAGTATGGCTACACCTTC	CASSWTGEYGYTF
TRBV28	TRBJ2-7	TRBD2	TGTGCCAGCAGTCTAAGGGGAGGGCTCTACGAGCAGTACTTC	CASSLRGGLYEQYF
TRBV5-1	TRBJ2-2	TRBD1	TGCGCCAGCAGCCCCTTCCCGGGACAGGGTTCGAACACCGGGGAGCTGTTTTTT	CASSPFPGQGSNTGELFF
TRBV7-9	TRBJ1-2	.	TGTGCCAGCAGCTTATTGGGGACCGAGGGTAGCTATGGCTACACCTTC	CASSLLGTEGSYGYTF
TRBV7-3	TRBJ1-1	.	TGTGCCAGCAGCTTAATCGGACATGCGGGTGAAGCTTTCTTT	CASSLIGHAGEAFF
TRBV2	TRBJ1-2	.	TGTGCCAGCAGTGGCGTCAGGGTTGACGGCTACACCTTC	CASSGVRVDGYTF
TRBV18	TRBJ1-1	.	TGTGCCAGCTCCCCAGGGAAGTCAAACACTGAAGCTTTCTTT	CASSPGKSNTEAFF
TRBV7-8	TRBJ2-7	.	TGTGCCAGCAGCTCCCCAGGGGCAGGCAACGAGCAGTACTTC	CASSSPGAGNEQYF
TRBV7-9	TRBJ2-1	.	TGTGCCAGCAGCTTAGGTAGTAGCACCAACTACAATGAGCAGTTCTTC	CASSLGSSTNYNEQFF
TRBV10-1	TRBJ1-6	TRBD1	TGCGCCAGCAGTGAGTCGGGGGGACAGGGGCGGGAAAATTCACCCCTCCACTTT	CASSESGGQGRENSPLHF
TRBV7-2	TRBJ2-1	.	TGTGCCAGCAGCCATAGCCCACAGGGATACAATGAGCAGTTCTTC	CASSHSPQGYNEQFF
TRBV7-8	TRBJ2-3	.	TGTGCCAGCAGCTTAGCGGTCAACACAGATACGCAGTATTTT	CASSLAVNTDTQYF
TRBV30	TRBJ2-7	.	TGTGCCTGGAGCGGGACTGCCCTCTCCTACGAGCAGTACTTC	CAWSGTALSYEQYF
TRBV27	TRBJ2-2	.	TGTGCCAGCAGTTCAAGTGACTTTACAGCTGACACCGGGGAGCTGTTTTTT	CASSSSDFTADTGELFF
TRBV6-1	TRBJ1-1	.	TGTGCCAGCAGTGAAAAAACTGAAGCTTTCTTT	CASSEKTEAFF
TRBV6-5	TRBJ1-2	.	TGTGCCAGCAGTTACCAGGGTTCGTCTTCGGGCTACACCTTC	CASSYQGSSSGYTF
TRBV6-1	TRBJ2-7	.	TGTGCCAGCAGTGAAGCACCCCGAGGCGCCTACGAGCAGTACTTC	CASSEAPRGAYEQYF
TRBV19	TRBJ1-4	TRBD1	TGTGCCAGTAGTACCAAGACAGGGATTGCAACTAATGAAAAACTGTTTTTT	CASSTKTGIATNEKLFF
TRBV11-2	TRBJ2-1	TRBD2	TGTGCCAGCAGCTTAGACCAGGGACTAGTTCGGGCCAATGAGCAGTTCTTC	CASSLDQGLVRANEQFF
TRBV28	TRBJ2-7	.	TGTGCCAGCAGTAGAGACAGATACTACGAGCAGTACTTC	CASSRDRYYEQYF
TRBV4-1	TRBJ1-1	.	TGCGCCAGCAGCCCCCCCACCGGGAACACTGAAGCTTTCTTT	CASSPPTGNTEAFF
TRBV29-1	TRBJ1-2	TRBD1	TGCAGCGTTGTCCCGGGACAGGGAAATAGCTATGGCTACACCTTC	CSVVPGQGNSYGYTF
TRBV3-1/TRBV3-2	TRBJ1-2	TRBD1	TGTGCCAGCAGCCAAGTGGGACAGGGAGCTGGCTACACCTTC	CASSQVGQGAGYTF
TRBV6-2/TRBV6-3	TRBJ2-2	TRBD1	TGTGCCAGCAGTTACCCACAGGGGCGCTGGAACACCGGGGAGCTGTTTTTT	CASSYPQGRWNTGELFF
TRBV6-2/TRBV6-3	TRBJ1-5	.	TGTGCCAGCAGTTACCACACCGGACAGCCCCAGCATTTT	CASSYHTGQPQHF
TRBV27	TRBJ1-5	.	TGTGCCAGCAGTACCACAGGTAACAATCAGCCCCAGCATTTT	CASSTTGNNQPQHF
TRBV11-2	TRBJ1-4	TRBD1	TGTGCCAGCAGCCCCAGGACAGGGTTGGAAAAACTGTTTTTT	CASSPRTGLEKLFF
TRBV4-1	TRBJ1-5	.	TGCGCCAGCAGCCAAGATCCAGGTTGGGGAAGCAATCAGCCCCAGCATTTT	CASSQDPGWGSNQPQHF
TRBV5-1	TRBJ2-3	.	TGCGCCAGCAGTGACTTAAACACAGATACGCAGTATTTT	CASSDLNTDTQYF
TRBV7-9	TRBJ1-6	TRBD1	TGTGCCAGCAGCTCTCGGCGGCAGGGGGTATCACCCCTCCACTTT	CASSSRRQGVSPLHF
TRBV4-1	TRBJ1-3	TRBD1	TGCGCCAGCAGCCAACCGGGACAGAAAAACACCATATATTTT	CASSQPGQKNTIYF
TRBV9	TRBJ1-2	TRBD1	TGTGCCAGCAGCACGGACAGGAGCACCTTC	CASSTDRSTF
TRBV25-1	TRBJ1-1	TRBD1	TGTGCCAGCATCTGGGACAGGGCTCGAGCTTTCTTT	CASIWDRARAFF
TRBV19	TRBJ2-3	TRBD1	TGTGCCAGTAGTATATTATCTGCCGCAGGGGGCTTAGATACGCAGTATTTT	CASSILSAAGGLDTQYF
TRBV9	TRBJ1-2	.	TGTGCCAGCAGCGTAGGACAGTATGGCTACACCTTC	CASSVGQYGYTF
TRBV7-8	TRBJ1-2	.	TGTGCCAGCAGCGCTTCTCCGGGCCTTGGGGATGGCTACACCTTC	CASSASPGLGDGYTF
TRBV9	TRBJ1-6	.	TGTGCCAGCAGCCCCTACCGGGACACGAATTCACCCCTCCACTTT	CASSPYRDTNSPLHF
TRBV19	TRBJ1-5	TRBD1	TGTGCCAGTAGTGTTCGGGACAGGGCGAGGAATCAGCCCCAGCATTTT	CASSVRDRARNQPQHF
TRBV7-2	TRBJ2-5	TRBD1	TGTGCCAGCAGCTACGCCAGGGGGCGCATAGAGACCCAGTACTTC	CASSYARGRIETQYF
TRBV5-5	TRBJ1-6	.	TGTGCCAGCAACTTGGGCATGTCCTATAATTCACCCCTCCACTTT	CASNLGMSYNSPLHF
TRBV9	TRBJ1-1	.	TGTGCCAGCAGCCACGGGCAGCTGAACACTGAAGCTTTCTTT	CASSHGQLNTEAFF
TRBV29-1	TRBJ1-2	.	TGCAGCGTTGAACTGGGAAACTATGGCTACACCTTC	CSVELGNYGYTF
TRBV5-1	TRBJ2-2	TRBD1	TGCGCCAGCAGCTCCCAGGGACAGGGGAACACCGGGGAGCTGTTTTTT	CASSSQGQGNTGELFF
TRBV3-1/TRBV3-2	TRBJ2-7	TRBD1	TGTGCCAGCAGCCCCCAGGGGGAACTTCCCTACGAGCAGTACTTC	CASSPQGELPYEQYF